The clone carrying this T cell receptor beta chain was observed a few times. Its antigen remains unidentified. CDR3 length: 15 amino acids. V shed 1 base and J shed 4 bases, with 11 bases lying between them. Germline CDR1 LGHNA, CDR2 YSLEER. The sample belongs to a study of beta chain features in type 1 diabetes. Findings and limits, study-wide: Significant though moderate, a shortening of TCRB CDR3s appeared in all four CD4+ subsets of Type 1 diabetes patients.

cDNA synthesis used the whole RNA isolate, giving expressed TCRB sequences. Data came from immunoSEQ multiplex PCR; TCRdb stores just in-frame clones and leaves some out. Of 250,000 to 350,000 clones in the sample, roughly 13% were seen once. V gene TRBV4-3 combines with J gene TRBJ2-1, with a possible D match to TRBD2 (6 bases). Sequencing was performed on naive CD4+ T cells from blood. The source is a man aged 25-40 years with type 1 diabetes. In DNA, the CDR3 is TGCGCCAGCAGCCAAGTTACTAGCCGATACAATGAGCAGTTCTTC. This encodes CASSQVTSRYNEQFF.